The 24 T cell receptor beta chains in this list originate from one sample, sequenced in a study of blood T cell repertoires in COVID-19. The assay was immunoSEQ multiplex PCR, and TCRdb's table has in-frame clones only and misses some. In the table there are some 260,000 clones, roughly 88% of which are singletons. The sample was peripheral blood. These receptors all stem from a man at least 80 years old with acute or convalescent COVID-19.

The rearrangement joins TRBV7-3 to TRBJ1-2; D perhaps matches TRBD1 (5 bases). CDR1 is SGHTA and CDR2 is FQGTGA in the germline V gene. The CDR3 has 16 amino acids. V shed 4 bases and J shed 4 bases, with 19 bases lying between them. DNA of the CDR3: TGTGCCAGCAGCTCTAGCGGAGGGGTTTTCGGCTATGGCTACACCTTC. Translated, it gives CASSSSGGVFGYGYTF.

The chain employs TRBV12-3 or TRBV12-4 and TRBJ2-5, with TRBD1 identical over 8 bases. The CDR3 extends over 13 amino acids. V was pared by 4 bases and J by 8 bases, with 6 bases of the junction left unmatched. CDR3 sequence reads: CASSWGQESTQYF. The CDR3 nucleotides read TGTGCCAGCAGTTGGGGACAGGAATCCACCCAGTACTTC.

The CDR3 region has the DNA TGTGCCAGCAGTTTACGGGGAGCAGTCTCTGGAAACACCATATATTTT. It yields the protein CASSLRGAVSGNTIYF. This sequence joins TRBV27 and TRBJ1-3; D call uncertain. The CDR3 totals 16 residues. CDR1 MNHEY and CDR2 SMNVEV come from the germline V gene (reference sequence). V was shortened by 2 bases and J by 0 bases, with 11 bases between the two germline ends.

V gene TRBV11-2 combines with J gene TRBJ1-2; 9 bases line up with TRBD1. Germline lookup yields CDR1 SGHAT and CDR2 FQNNGV. The V segment lost 5 bases and the J segment 2 bases; nucleotides outside the gene matches: 6. The CDR3 is 15 residues long. The CDR3 region is CASSRIGTGNYGYTF. In DNA, the CDR3 is TGTGCCAGCAGCCGGATCGGGACAGGGAACTATGGCTACACCTTC.

The chain couples TRBV4-1 to TRBJ1-5, with TRBD1 matching over 9 bases. This CDR3 comprises 18 residues. In germline, CDR1 is MGHRA, CDR2 YSYEKL. The ends lost 3 bases at V and 4 bases at J; junction bases unmatched: 13. CDR3 in amino acids: CASSHNPLDRGSNQPQHF. CDR3 sequence (DNA): TGCGCCAGCAGCCACAATCCCCTAGACAGGGGGAGTAATCAGCCCCAGCATTTT.

This chain connects TRBV5-4 to TRBJ2-1; 12 bases map to TRBD1. The junction had 4 bases not matched to a gene; V was cut back by 6 bases and J by 6 bases. From germline, CDR1 is SGHNT and CDR2 YYREEE (reference sequence). The CDR3 length is 14 residues. CDR3 DNA: TGTGCCAGCACACGGGACAGGGGGCTCAATGAGCAGTTCTTC. Its protein is CASTRDRGLNEQFF.

The rearrangement links TRBV7-8 to TRBJ2-1; 10 bases match TRBD1. The germline CDR1 and CDR2 sequences are SGHVS and FQNEAQ. Germline trimming cut 3 bases from V and 6 bases from J; bases unmatched to any gene: 11. The CDR3 extends over 17 amino acids. In DNA, the CDR3 is TGTGCCAGCAGCTTTCGGGGACAGGGGCGGATAGTCAATGAGCAGTTCTTC. It codes for CASSFRGQGRIVNEQFF.

The chain combines TRBV3-1 (or the pseudogene TRBV3-2) with TRBJ2-7; D is unclear. This CDR3 region has 13 residues. Germline CDR1 reads LGHDT; CDR2 reads YNNKEL (reference sequence). Between the trimmed V and J ends, which lost 5 bases and 7 bases, there was a span of 15 bases. CDR3 protein: CASSAEESGEQYF. The DNA for the CDR3 is TGTGCCAGCAGCGCGGAAGAGTCCGGGGAGCAGTACTTC.

A few counts support this clone. The chain joins TRBV3-1 (or the pseudogene TRBV3-2) to TRBJ1-2, with TRBD1 matching 10 bases. The V gene end was trimmed by 4 bases and the J gene end by 7 bases; junction bases not matched to a gene: 6. The germline gives CDR1 LGHDT, CDR2 YNNKEL (reference sequence). The CDR3 is 14 amino acids. The CDR3 sequence is CASSPGQGISGYTF. The CDR3 nucleotides are TGTGCCAGCAGCCCGGGACAGGGGATCAGTGGCTACACCTTC.

This chain uses TRBV7-8 with TRBJ2-7; 10 nucleotides line up with TRBD2. This CDR3 is 17 amino acids long. Germline V gene sequence: CDR1 SGHVS, CDR2 FQNEAQ. J was trimmed by 2 bases and V by 0 bases; bases with no gene match: 7. In DNA form, the CDR3 reads TGTGCCAGCAGCTTAGCGGGGCTAGCGGGAGCCGCCTACGAGCAGTACTTC. This encodes CASSLAGLAGAAYEQYF. The variable domain in full, completed from reference TRBV7-8 and TRBJ2-7, reads GAGVSQSPRYKVAKRGQDVALRCDPISGHVSLFWYQQALGQGPEFLTYFQNEAQLDKSGLPSDRFFAERPEGSVSTLKIQRTQQEDSAVYLCASSLAGLAGAAYEQYFGPGTRLTVT.

V and J are TRBV7-9 and TRBJ2-7; D is uncertain. In germline, CDR1 is SEHNR, CDR2 FQNEAQ (reference sequence). The CDR3 totals 13 residues. V gave up 0 bases and J gave up 0 bases, with 3 bases separating them. The CDR3 sequence is CASSLALSYEQYF. CDR3 coding DNA: TGTGCCAGCAGCTTAGCCCTCTCCTACGAGCAGTACTTC.

The chain uses TRBV28 and TRBJ2-3; 8 bases are a match to TRBD2. V lost 8 bases to trimming and J lost 1 base; unmatched junction nucleotides: 8. Per the germline V gene, CDR1 is MDHEN and CDR2 is SYDVKM. The CDR3 is made up of 15 amino acids. The CDR3 here is CASLPSGSGTDTQYF. Here the CDR3 DNA reads TGTGCCAGCCTACCGAGCGGGAGCGGCACAGATACGCAGTATTTT.

CDR3 coding DNA: TGTGCCATCACGGGGTCCCTTGGAAACACTGAAGCTTTCTTT. The encoded protein is CAITGSLGNTEAFF. The chain links TRBV10-3 to TRBJ1-1, with D unresolved. V lost 7 bases to trimming and J lost 2 bases, with 14 bases between them. This CDR3 contains 14 residues. Germline V gene sequence: CDR1 ENHRY, CDR2 SYGVKD.

CDR3 loop: CASSPLRGLSPSTDTQYF. DNA of the CDR3: TGTGCCAGCAGTCCCTTAAGGGGACTCAGCCCTAGCACAGATACGCAGTATTTT. This chain joins TRBV28 and TRBJ2-3, with a tentative D call TRBD2 (6 bases). The germline V gene has CDR1 MDHEN and CDR2 SYDVKM. CDR3 length equals 18 residues. Trimming left V 5 bases short and J 0 bases short, with 21 bases between.

The chain is built from TRBV5-1 and TRBJ1-3; 11 bases match TRBD1. CDR3 size: 17 residues. Germline-derived CDR1 and CDR2 are SGHRS and YFSETQ. The junction had 20 bases not matched to a gene; V was cut back by 4 bases and J by 14 bases. CDR3 in amino acids: CASSPISAGQGVKKVYF. The CDR3 bases are TGCGCCAGCAGCCCAATCAGTGCGGGACAGGGGGTGAAGAAGGTATATTTT.

This clone is a singleton in its sample. The chain combines TRBV7-9 with TRBJ2-7; a weak D match, TRBD1 (5 bases). The CDR3 has 14 amino acids. V was trimmed by 4 bases and J by 7 bases, leaving 17 bases between them. Germline V lookup: CDR1 SEHNR, CDR2 FQNEAQ (reference sequence). The CDR3 reads CASSSARAGIEQYF. The CDR3 coding sequence is TGTGCCAGCAGCTCCGCCAGGGCTGGTATAGAGCAGTACTTC.

The chain joins TRBV6-5 to TRBJ2-5; 9 bases agree with TRBD1. With V trimmed by 8 bases and J by 5 bases, 9 bases remained unmatched. Germline V gene data show CDR1 as MNHEY and CDR2 as SVGAGI. The CDR3 consists of 14 residues. CDR3 sequence: CASGTDRGWETQYF. CDR3 coding DNA: TGTGCCAGCGGAACGGACAGGGGATGGGAGACCCAGTACTTC.

The chain joins TRBV3-1 (or the pseudogene TRBV3-2) to TRBJ2-7; D might be TRBD1 (5 bases). In germline, CDR1 is LGHDT, CDR2 YNNKEL (reference sequence). This CDR3 spans 15 amino acids. Trimming took off 2 bases at V and 3 bases at J, with 14 bases between the two ends. CDR3 protein: CASSQTWGAGYEQYF. The DNA of the CDR3 is TGTGCCAGCAGCCAAACATGGGGCGCCGGCTACGAGCAGTACTTC.

This rearrangement joins TRBV18 to TRBJ1-5; 7 bases map to TRBD1. CDR3 length: 16 residues. CDR1 is KGHSH, CDR2 LQKENI, per germline. With 6 bases clipped from V and 0 bases from J, the junction kept 8 bases outside the gene matches. CDR3 amino acids: CASSPQGVNSNQPQHF. The CDR3 DNA is TGTGCCAGCTCCCCCCAGGGGGTCAATAGCAATCAGCCCCAGCATTTT.

The chain has TRBV7-2 and TRBJ1-2; 8 nucleotides line up with TRBD1. The J segment lost 8 bases and the V segment lost 5 bases, leaving 7 bases of the junction unmatched. CDR1 is SGHTA and CDR2 is FQGNSA in the germline V gene. The CDR3 is 13 amino acids. As DNA, the CDR3 is TGTGCCAGCAGCACTGGGACAGGACGAGGCTACACCTTC. This sequence encodes CASSTGTGRGYTF.

This chain links TRBV10-3 with TRBJ2-5, with 14 bases that match TRBD2. There are 17 residues in the CDR3. With V trimmed by 5 bases and J by 5 bases, 10 bases remained unmatched. The germline CDR1 and CDR2 sequences are ENHRY and SYGVKD. In nucleotides, the CDR3 is TGTGCCATCAGTCAACGGACTAGCGGGAGGATTGGGGAGACCCAGTACTTC. Translation gives CAISQRTSGRIGETQYF.

The chain recombines TRBV9 with TRBJ1-2; D unresolved. The germline V gene encodes CDR1 SGDLS and CDR2 YYNGEE. This CDR3 is 17 amino acids long. V was trimmed by 0 bases and J by 5 bases, leaving 20 bases between them. The CDR3 nucleotides are TGTGCCAGCAGCGTAGGGGCTCTAAACGTCGATTCTTATGGCTACACCTTC. This codes for CASSVGALNVDSYGYTF.

The V and J genes are TRBV11-2 and TRBJ2-7; TRBD2 is a possible D gene (5 bases). CDR1 and CDR2 from the germline V gene are SGHAT and FQNNGV. V gave up 3 bases and J gave up 1 base, with 10 bases separating them. There are 14 residues in the CDR3. Here the CDR3 DNA reads TGTGCCAGCAGCTTCCTCCGGGGTTCCTACGAGCAGTACTTC. It codes for CASSFLRGSYEQYF.

The chain has TRBV5-1 and TRBJ2-7; D is unclear. V was clipped by 1 base and J by 0 bases, with 5 bases between them. Looked up from germline, CDR1 is SGHRS and CDR2 is YFSETQ. This CDR3 is 13 amino acids long. The CDR3 sequence is CASSLFSSYEQYF. The CDR3 coding sequence is TGCGCCAGCAGCTTGTTCAGCTCCTACGAGCAGTACTTC.